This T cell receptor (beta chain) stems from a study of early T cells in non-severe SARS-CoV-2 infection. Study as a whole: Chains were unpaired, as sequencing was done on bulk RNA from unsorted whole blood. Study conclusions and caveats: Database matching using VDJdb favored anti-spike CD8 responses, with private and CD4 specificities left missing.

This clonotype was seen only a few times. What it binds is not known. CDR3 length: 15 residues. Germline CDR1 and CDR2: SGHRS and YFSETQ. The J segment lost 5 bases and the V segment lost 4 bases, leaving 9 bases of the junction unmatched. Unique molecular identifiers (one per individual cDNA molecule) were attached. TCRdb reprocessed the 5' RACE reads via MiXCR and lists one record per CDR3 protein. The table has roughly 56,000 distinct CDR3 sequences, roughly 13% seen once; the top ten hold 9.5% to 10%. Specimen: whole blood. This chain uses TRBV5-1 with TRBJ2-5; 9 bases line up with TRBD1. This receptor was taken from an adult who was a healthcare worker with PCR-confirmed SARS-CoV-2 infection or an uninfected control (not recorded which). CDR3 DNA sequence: TGCGCCAGCAGCCTAGGAACAGGGGGCAGGGAGACCCAGTACTTC. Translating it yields CASSLGTGGRETQYF.